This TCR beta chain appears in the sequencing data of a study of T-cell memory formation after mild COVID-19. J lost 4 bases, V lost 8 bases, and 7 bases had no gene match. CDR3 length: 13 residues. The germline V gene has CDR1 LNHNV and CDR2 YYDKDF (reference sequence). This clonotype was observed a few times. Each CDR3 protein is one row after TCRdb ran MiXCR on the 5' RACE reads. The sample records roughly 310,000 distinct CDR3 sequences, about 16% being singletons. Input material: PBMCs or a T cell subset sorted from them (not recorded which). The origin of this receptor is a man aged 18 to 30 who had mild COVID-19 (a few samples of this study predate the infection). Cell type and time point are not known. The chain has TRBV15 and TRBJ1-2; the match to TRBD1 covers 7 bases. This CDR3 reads CATAKRDSYGYTF. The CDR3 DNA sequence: TGTGCCACCGCGAAAAGGGACAGCTATGGCTACACCTTC.